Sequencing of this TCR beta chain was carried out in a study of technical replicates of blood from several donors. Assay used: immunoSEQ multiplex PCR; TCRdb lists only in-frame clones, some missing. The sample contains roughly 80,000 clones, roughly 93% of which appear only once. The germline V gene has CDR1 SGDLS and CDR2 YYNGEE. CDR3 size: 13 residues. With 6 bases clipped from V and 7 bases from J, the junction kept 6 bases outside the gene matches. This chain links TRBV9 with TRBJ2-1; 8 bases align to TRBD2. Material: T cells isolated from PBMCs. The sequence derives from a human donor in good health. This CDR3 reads CASNSGRPNEQFF. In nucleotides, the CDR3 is TGTGCCAGCAACAGCGGGAGACCAAATGAGCAGTTCTTC.